This TCR beta chain is from a study of cytomegalovirus exposure and HLA in healthy donors. Per germline, CDR1 MNHNY and CDR2 SVGAGI (reference sequence). Losses at the gene ends were 4 bases for V and 1 base for J; bases not matched to a gene: 7. The CDR3 runs 15 residues. The PCR was carried out with 60 Vbeta primers and 13 Jbeta primers. Some clones are missing from TCRdb's copy, which holds only in-frame ones; the method was immunoSEQ multiplex PCR. The data hold approximately 53,000 clones, with roughly 72% observed a single time. The sequencing input was PBMCs. This TCR came from a woman between 45 and 65 years old in good health and CMV-seronegative. V is TRBV6-6 and J is TRBJ2-7, with 7 bases matching TRBD1. CDR3 in amino acids: CASSSDSDRSYEQYF. CDR3 bases: TGTGCCAGCAGTTCGGACTCGGACAGGTCCTACGAGCAGTACTTC.